The 9 T cell receptor beta chains reported below all come from one sample, sequenced in a study of beta chain features in type 1 diabetes. What was sequenced were expressed TCRB transcripts, since all of the isolated RNA had been reverse transcribed. Sequenced by immunoSEQ multiplex PCR; TCRdb stores in-frame clones only, minus some. The sample lists hundreds of thousands of clones, approximately 31% occurring once. The material sequenced was naive CD4+ T cells from blood. The receptors stem from a man aged 18 to 35 in good health.

This chain links TRBV30 with TRBJ1-5, with 9 bases identical to TRBD1. CDR1 is GTSNPN, CDR2 SVGIG, per germline (reference sequence). The junction had 6 bases not matched to a gene; V was cut back by 5 bases and J by 7 bases. The CDR3 contains 13 residues. The CDR3 coding sequence is TGTGCCTGGGAAGACAGGGGGGGACAGCCCCAGCATTTT. This translates into CAWEDRGGQPQHF.

This clone came up a few times. The V gene is TRBV29-1, the J gene TRBJ2-1, with 9 bases aligning to TRBD2. The germline V gene has CDR1 SQVTM and CDR2 ANQGSEA. The CDR3 is made up of 14 amino acids. Losses at the gene ends were 4 bases for V and 6 bases for J; bases not matched to a gene: 7. Written as DNA, the CDR3 is TGCAGCGTTGCGGCTAGCGGGACGGGCAATGAGCAGTTCTTC. Its protein is CSVAASGTGNEQFF.

This chain joins TRBV7-2 and TRBJ2-1; no clear D gene. Trimming took off 5 bases at V and 0 bases at J, with 11 bases between the two ends. Germline V gives CDR1 SGHTA, CDR2 FQGNSA. This CDR3 comprises 15 residues. CDR3 in amino acids: CASSGWGSSYNEQFF. The CDR3 coding sequence is TGTGCCAGCAGCGGATGGGGTAGCTCCTACAATGAGCAGTTCTTC.

This clone was seen only a few times. The gene calls are TRBV29-1 and TRBJ1-5; maybe TRBD1 (6 bases). The CDR3 has 12 residues. Germline CDR1 reads SQVTM; CDR2 reads ANQGSEA. V dropped 4 bases and J dropped 6 bases, with 10 bases sitting between them. This chain's CDR3 is CSVGLDSQPQHF. Here the CDR3 DNA reads TGCAGCGTTGGTTTGGACAGTCAGCCCCAGCATTTT.

This clone was detected only a few times. This chain links TRBV5-4 with TRBJ2-4, with TRBD2 as a possible D gene (6 bases). Trimming took off 4 bases at V and 6 bases at J, with 17 bases between the two ends. The germline V gene has CDR1 SGHNT and CDR2 YYREEE (reference sequence). The CDR3 has 15 amino acids. The CDR3 coding sequence is TGTGCCAGCAGCCGAGGGACTGACGGGATAAACATTCAGTACTTC. Translating it yields CASSRGTDGINIQYF. Together with reference TRBV5-4 and TRBJ2-4, the CDR3 gives the full variable domain: ETGVTQSPTHLIKTRGQQVTLRCSSQSGHNTVSWYQQALGQGPQFIFQYYREEENGRGNFPPRFSGLQFPNYSSELNVNALELDDSALYLCASSRGTDGINIQYFGAGTRLSVL.

The genes are TRBV27 and TRBJ2-1, with D unclear. CDR3 size: 14 residues. V lost 6 bases and J 6 bases, leaving 15 bases between the germline ends. Germline CDR1 and CDR2: MNHEY and SMNVEV (reference sequence). CDR3 bases: TGTGCCAGCAGCACGTCTGGGCTGGGCAATGAGCAGTTCTTC. It codes for CASSTSGLGNEQFF.

The rearrangement links TRBV5-4 to TRBJ2-7, with D possibly matching TRBD1 (5 bases). The V gene's germline CDR1 is SGHNT and CDR2 YYREEE (reference sequence). Trimming stripped 7 bases from V and 1 base from J, with 9 bases between. CDR3 length: 12 residues. The CDR3 is CASGPGSYEQYF. CDR3 DNA sequence: TGTGCCAGCGGACCAGGGTCCTACGAGCAGTACTTC.

This clone is a singleton in its sample. V is TRBV11-2 and J is TRBJ2-5, with TRBD1 as a possible D gene (5 bases). The V end was cut by 1 base, the J end by 4 bases, with 16 bases between. The germline CDR1 and CDR2 sequences are SGHAT and FQNNGV. The CDR3 is made up of 16 amino acids. The CDR3 nucleotides read TGTGCCAGCAGCTTAGTAGGGGCCGGAGCCGGAGAGACCCAGTACTTC. Translation gives CASSLVGAGAGETQYF.

CDR3 sequence reads: CAFGLGLAGANEQFF. CDR3 sequence (DNA): TGTGCCTTCGGACTGGGACTAGCGGGAGCCAATGAGCAGTTCTTC. The rearrangement joins TRBV30 to TRBJ2-1, with 14 bases identical to TRBD2. J was trimmed by 6 bases and V by 7 bases; bases with no gene match: 8. The germline V gene has CDR1 GTSNPN and CDR2 SVGIG (reference sequence). The CDR3 loop spans 15 amino acids. Complete variable domain (other parts from reference TRBV30 and TRBJ2-1): SQTIHQWPATLVQPVGSPLSLECTVEGTSNPNLYWYRQAAGRGLQLLFYSVGIGQISSEVPQNLSASRPQDRQFILSSKKLLLSDSGFYLCAFGLGLAGANEQFFGPGTRLTVL.